These 5 T cell receptor beta chains originate from one sample sequenced in a study of blood T cells in healthy people across ages. PCR was performed a second time for 7 to 11 cycles using a sample-barcoded 5' primer and a J-beta primer mix. TCRdb reprocessed the 5' RACE reads with MiXCR, giving one entry per CDR3 protein. The profile shows around 1,500,000 distinct CDR3 sequences, roughly 40% of them singletons. The sequenced sample was blood. These TCRs come from a woman between 18 and 29 years old in good health.

This clonotype was seen repeatedly, ten times or more. This chain links TRBV4-2 with TRBJ1-2; no clear D. V lost 0 bases and J 7 bases, leaving 9 bases between the germline ends. The CDR3 contains 13 residues. CDR1 LGHNA and CDR2 YNFKEQ come from the germline V gene. CDR3: CASSQDLWGGYTF. The CDR3 region has the DNA TGTGCCAGCAGCCAAGATTTATGGGGTGGCTACACCTTC.

The chain uses TRBV9 and TRBJ2-2; no clear D. The germline CDR1 and CDR2 sequences are SGDLS and YYNGEE. The length of the CDR3 is 15 residues. Trimming stripped 0 bases from V and 1 base from J, with 7 bases between. In nucleotides, the CDR3 is TGTGCCAGCAGCGTAGACTCACAGAACACCGGGGAGCTGTTTTTT. Its protein is CASSVDSQNTGELFF.

The chain employs TRBV29-1 and TRBJ1-2, with 7 positions matching TRBD1. The CDR3 totals 14 residues. V lost 3 bases and J lost 6; bases outside the gene matches: 10. Germline loops: CDR1 SQVTM, CDR2 ANQGSEA. The CDR3 DNA reads TGCAGCGTTGAGGGAGACCGGGACAGCCATGGCTACACCTTC. This translates into CSVEGDRDSHGYTF.

V usage is TRBV25-1 and J usage is TRBJ2-7; possibly TRBD2 for D (5 bases). The germline gives CDR1 MGHDK, CDR2 SYGVNS. There are 14 residues in the CDR3. Trimming took off 3 bases at V and 7 bases at J, with 16 bases between the two ends. The CDR3 DNA reads as TGTGCCAGCAGTGAGTACCCCTCCGGGGATGAGCAGTACTTC. As protein: CASSEYPSGDEQYF.

As for this clonotype: At one boundary the junction diverges from the germline segment, which might be a read error. The chain is built from TRBV2 and TRBJ2-5; no reliable D call. With the DNA end fitting TRBJ2-7 better, the J assignment may be wrong. The length of the CDR3 is 11 residues. The germline CDR1 and CDR2 sequences are SNHLY and FYNNEI. The CDR3 DNA sequence: TGTGCCGGCAGCCCCGGCGACGAGCAGTACTTC. It specifies CAGSPGDEQYF.